This T cell receptor (beta chain) was recovered during a study of blood T cells in healthy people across ages. As for this clonotype: Its antigen is as yet unknown.

The germline V gene encodes CDR1 KGHSH and CDR2 LQKENI. The CDR3 extends over 15 amino acids. Between the trimmed V and J ends, which lost 2 bases and 10 bases, there was a span of 15 bases. Isolation yielded PBMCs, at least 6 million per sample, in every case. Together with a sample-barcoded 5' primer, a J-beta primer mix was included in a second PCR lasting about 6 to 11 cycles. Tagging of each cDNA molecule was performed by a template-switch adaptor with 12 random nucleotides. A single record per CDR3 protein comes from TCRdb applying MiXCR to the 5' RACE reads. The sample includes some 1.6 million distinct CDR3 sequences, roughly 30% seen only once; the top ten take 10% to 12%. General observations from the study: Estimated diversity across one million T cells was deemed an underestimate. Because sorting was not performed, PBMCs prevented conclusive naive versus antigen-experienced comparison.

The sequence came from a woman between 25 and 40 years old in good health. The chain employs TRBV18 and TRBJ1-6; possibly TRBD1 for D (6 bases). Material for sequencing was blood. In nucleotides, the CDR3 is TGTGCCAGCTCACCAGGAAACAGGGATCAGTCACCCCTCCACTTT. This translates into CASSPGNRDQSPLHF.